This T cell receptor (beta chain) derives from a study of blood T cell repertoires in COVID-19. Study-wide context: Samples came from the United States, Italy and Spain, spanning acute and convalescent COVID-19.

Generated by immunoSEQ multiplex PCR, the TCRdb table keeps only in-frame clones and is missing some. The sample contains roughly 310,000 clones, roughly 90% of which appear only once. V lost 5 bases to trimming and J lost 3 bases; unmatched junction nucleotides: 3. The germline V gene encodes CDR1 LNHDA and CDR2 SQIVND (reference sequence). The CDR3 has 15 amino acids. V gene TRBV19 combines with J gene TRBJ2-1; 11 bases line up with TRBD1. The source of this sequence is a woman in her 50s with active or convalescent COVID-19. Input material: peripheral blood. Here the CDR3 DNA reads TGTGCCAGTAGTCCGGGACAGGGGGTCTACAATGAGCAGTTCTTC. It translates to CASSPGQGVYNEQFF. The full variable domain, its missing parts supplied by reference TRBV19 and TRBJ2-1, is DGGITQSPKYLFRKEGQNVTLSCEQNLNHDAMYWYRQDPGQGLRLIYYSQIVNDFQKGDIAEGYSVSREKKESFPLTVTSAQKNPTAFYLCASSPGQGVYNEQFFGPGTRLTVL.